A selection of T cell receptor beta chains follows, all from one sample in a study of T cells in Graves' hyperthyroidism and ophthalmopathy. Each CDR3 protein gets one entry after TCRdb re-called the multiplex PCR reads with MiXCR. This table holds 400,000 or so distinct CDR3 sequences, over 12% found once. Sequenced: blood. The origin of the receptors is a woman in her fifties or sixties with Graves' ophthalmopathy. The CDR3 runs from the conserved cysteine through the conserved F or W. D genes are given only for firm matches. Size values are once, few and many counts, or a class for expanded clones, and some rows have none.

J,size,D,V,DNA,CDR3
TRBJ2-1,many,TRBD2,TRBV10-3,TGTGCCATCAGGGCCTCTCCCGGGGGCCGGGAGGGAGACAATGAGCAGTTCTTC,CAIRASPGGREGDNEQFF
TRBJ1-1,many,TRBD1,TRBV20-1,TGCAGTGCTAGAACCGGACAGGGAATGAACACTGAAGCTTTCTTT,CSARTGQGMNTEAFF
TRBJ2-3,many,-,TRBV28,TGTGCCAGCACCCCGGCGGGGGCGTCTACGAGCACAGATACGCAGTATTTT,CASTPAGASTSTDTQYF
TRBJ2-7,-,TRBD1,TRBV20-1,TGCAGTGCTCCGACAGGGGATTCCTACGAGCAGTACTTC,CSAPTGDSYEQYF
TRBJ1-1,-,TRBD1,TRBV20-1,TGCAGTGCCAGTCGGGCAGGGGGCTTGAACACTGAAGCTCTCTTT,CSASRAGGLNTEALF
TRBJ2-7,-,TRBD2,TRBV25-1,TGTGCCAGCAGTGATCTAGCGGGAGGAAACGAGCAGTACTTC,CASSDLAGGNEQYF
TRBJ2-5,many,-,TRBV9,TGTGCCAGCAGCGTAGGCGTAGGCCAAGAGACCCAGTACTTC,CASSVGVGQETQYF
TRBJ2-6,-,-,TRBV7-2,TGTGCCAGCAGCCTCGACAGCTCTGGGGCCAACGCCCTGACTTTC,CASSLDSSGANALTF
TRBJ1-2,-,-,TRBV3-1,TGTGCCAGCAGCCAAAAGTGGGATGCTAACTATGGCTACACCTTC,CASSQKWDANYGYTF
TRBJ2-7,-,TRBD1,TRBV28,TGTGCCAGCAGTGCCTCCGGGACAGGGCGAGGCTACGAGCAGTACTTC,CASSASGTGRGYEQYF
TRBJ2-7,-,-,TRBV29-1,TGCAGCGCCGGGGGTGGCCCCTACGAGCAGTACTTC,CSAGGGPYEQYF
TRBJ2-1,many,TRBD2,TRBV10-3,TGTGCCATCAGTGAGTTCGAGCGGGAGAGTGAGCAGTTCTTC,CAISEFERESEQFF
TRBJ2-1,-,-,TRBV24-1,TGTGCCACCAGTGACCAGACTGGAAGCTCCTACAATGAGCAGTTCTTC,CATSDQTGSSYNEQFF
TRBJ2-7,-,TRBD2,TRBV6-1,TGTGCCAGCAGTGACAGCTGGGGTGGGAGGGCCGACGCGTACTTC,CASSDSWGGRADAYF
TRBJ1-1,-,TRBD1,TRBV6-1,TGTGCCAGCGCCTGGGACAGCGAGGGTACTGAAGCTTTCTTT,CASAWDSEGTEAFF
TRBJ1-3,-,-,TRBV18,TGTGCCAGCTCACCACAGGGACTCCGCTCTGGAAACACCATATATTTT,CASSPQGLRSGNTIYF
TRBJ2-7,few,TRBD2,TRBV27,TGTGCCAGCAGCCGAACCCTAGCGGGAGCAATCTACGAGCAGTACTTC,CASSRTLAGAIYEQYF
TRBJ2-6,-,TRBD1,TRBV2,TGTGCCAGCAGGGCGGGACAGGGAAGGGGGGTTCTCTCTGGGGCCAACGTCCTGACTTTC,CASRAGQGRGVLSGANVLTF
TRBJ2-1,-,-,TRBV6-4,TGTGCCAGCATCTACAATGAGCAGTTCTTC,CASIYNEQFF
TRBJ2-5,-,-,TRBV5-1,TGCGCCAGCAGCTTAGGTCGGTTGGAGACCCAGTACTTC,CASSLGRLETQYF
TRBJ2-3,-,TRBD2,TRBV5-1,TGCGCCAGCAGCTTGGCCCCAGGGACTAGCGGGAGGAGTGATGATACGCAGTATTTT,CASSLAPGTSGRSDDTQYF
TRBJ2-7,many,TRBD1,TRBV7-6,TGTGCCAGCAGCTCGGCCGGGACAGGGGGCTCCTACGAGCAGTACTTC,CASSSAGTGGSYEQYF
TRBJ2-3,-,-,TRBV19,TGTGCCAGTAGTCCTTGGGGTGCAGATACGCAGTATTTT,CASSPWGADTQYF
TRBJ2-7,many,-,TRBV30,TGTGCCTGGAAAGGGAAGCGGAACTACGAGCAGTACTTC,CAWKGKRNYEQYF
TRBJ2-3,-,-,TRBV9,TGTGCCAGCAGCGTTACTCGCGTAGGCACAGATACGCAGTATTTT,CASSVTRVGTDTQYF
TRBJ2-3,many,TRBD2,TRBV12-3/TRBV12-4,TGTGCCAGCAGTTCGGAGCGGGAGGGCCTGGATACGCAGTATTTT,CASSSEREGLDTQYF
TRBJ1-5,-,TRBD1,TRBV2,TGTGCCAGCAGTAACGGGACAGGGGCAAATCAGCCCCAGCATTTT,CASSNGTGANQPQHF
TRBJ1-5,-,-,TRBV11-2,TGTGCCAGCAGCTACGACCGCTATCAGCCCCAGCATTTT,CASSYDRYQPQHF
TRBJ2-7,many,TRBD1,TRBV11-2,TGTGCCAGCAGTAGTCCCGGGACGGTCAGGGGGGAGCAGTACTTC,CASSSPGTVRGEQYF
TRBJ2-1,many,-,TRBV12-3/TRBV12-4,TGTGCCAGCACTGAAACCTACAATGAGCAGTTCTTC,CASTETYNEQFF
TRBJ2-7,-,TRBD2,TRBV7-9,TGTGCCAGCAGCCCCTGGACTAGCGCCTACGAGCAGTACTTC,CASSPWTSAYEQYF
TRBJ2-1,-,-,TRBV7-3,TGTGCCAGCGGTCCGGGCCGAACCTCTTACAATGAGCAGTTCTTC,CASGPGRTSYNEQFF
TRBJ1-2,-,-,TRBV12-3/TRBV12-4,TGTGCCAGCAGTTGGGACTCAGGCTATGGCTACACCTTC,CASSWDSGYGYTF
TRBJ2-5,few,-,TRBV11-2,TGTGCCAGCAGCTTAGTGTCAGGGAGGGAGACCCAGTACTTC,CASSLVSGRETQYF
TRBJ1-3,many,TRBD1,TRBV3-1,TGTGCCAGCAGCCAACCACAGGGGCTAGGAAACACCATATATTTT,CASSQPQGLGNTIYF
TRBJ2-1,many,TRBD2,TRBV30,TGTGCCTCATCCTTCGGGGGAGGGGAAAATGAGCAGTTCTTC,CASSFGGGENEQFF
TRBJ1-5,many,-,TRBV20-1,TGCAGTGCCGATTCCAGGTTGGGCAATCAGCCCCAGCATTTT,CSADSRLGNQPQHF